The T cell receptor (beta chain) under discussion was sequenced for a study of blood T cells in healthy people across ages. Study findings and constraints: A strong correlation between TCR beta diversity and naive T cell percentage was seen. Reliance upon unsorted PBMCs precluded definitive naive versus antigen-experienced comparison.

A word on this clonotype: Its antigen is unidentified.

Donation came from healthy Caucasian individuals in Russia who were aged roughly 6 to 100. A J-beta primer mix and a sample-barcoded 5' primer were used in a second PCR of about 7 to 12 cycles. MiXCR was run by TCRdb on the 5' RACE reads, yielding one entry per CDR3 protein. The sample has roughly 1.9 million distinct CDR3 sequences; about 39% are singletons. Losses at the gene ends were 4 bases for V and 7 bases for J; bases not matched to a gene: 12. The CDR3 contains 16 residues. Germline CDR1 SGHDT, CDR2 YYEEEE. The clonotype was recovered from a human donor in good health. This sequence joins TRBV5-6 and TRBJ2-1; TRBD2 agrees at 9 bases. Sequenced material: blood. CDR3 sequence (DNA): TGTGCCAGCAGCAAGAACCCGGGACTAGCAAGGAATGAGCAGTTCTTC. The encoded protein is CASSKNPGLARNEQFF.